This entry lists 7 T cell receptor beta chains sequenced from one sample in a study of T cell repertoires in cytomegalovirus infection. TCRdb recomputed calls from the reads with MiXCR, one row per CDR3 protein. The sample yields about 920,000 distinct CDR3 sequences, less than 35% seen once. Which antigens these TCRs recognize remains unknown. The material sequenced was cultured CD8+ T cells from PBMCs, taken from culture after CMV antigen stimulation. These TCRs come from a human donor in good health (CMV status not recorded). Some clones in this sample may be carry-over from other donors' samples.

The gene calls are TRBV5-1 and TRBJ2-2, with TRBD2 identical over 13 bases. Germline V gives CDR1 SGHRS, CDR2 YFSETQ. The CDR3 has 17 amino acids. V was pared by 5 bases and J by 3 bases, with 7 bases of the junction left unmatched. The CDR3 coding sequence is TGCGCCAGCAGTCCCGGGACTAGCGGGGTCTACACCGGGGAGCTGTTTTTT. This sequence encodes CASSPGTSGVYTGELFF.

This clonotype was counted a few times. The J gene is TRBJ2-2, the V gene TRBV11-2, with D unclear. Germline V gene sequence: CDR1 SGHAT, CDR2 FQNNGV. V lost 1 base, J lost 7 bases, and 13 bases lay in between. The CDR3 is 15 residues long. The DNA for the CDR3 is TGTGCCAGCAGCTTAGGGCAGTGGAGTGACGGGGAGCTGTTTTTT. It specifies CASSLGQWSDGELFF.

J is TRBJ2-2 and V is TRBV27; D gene uncertain. Trimming left V 5 bases short and J 6 bases short, with 19 bases between. Germline CDR1 is MNHEY and CDR2 is SMNVEV (reference sequence). The CDR3 is made up of 16 amino acids. CDR3 protein: CASSPPNPYSAGELFF. In DNA, the CDR3 is TGTGCCAGCAGTCCCCCCAACCCCTATTCGGCCGGGGAGCTGTTTTTT.

The genes are TRBV29-1 and TRBJ1-3; tentative D call: TRBD1 (6 bases). This CDR3 comprises 14 residues. V lost 6 bases and J 0 bases, leaving 12 bases between the germline ends. Germline CDR1 is SQVTM and CDR2 is ANQGSEA. This CDR3 is CSVLDRNSGNTIYF. For the CDR3, the DNA is TGCAGCGTCTTAGACAGGAACTCTGGAAACACCATATATTTT.

The V and J genes are TRBV10-3 and TRBJ2-5, with D hard to call. CDR1 and CDR2 (germline): ENHRY, SYGVKD. V was clipped by 10 bases and J by 5 bases, with 20 bases between them. The CDR3 has 14 amino acids. The chain's CDR3 is CATAPETSWETQYF. The CDR3 DNA reads TGTGCCACAGCTCCCGAGACCTCGTGGGAGACCCAGTACTTC.

The chain joins TRBV9 to TRBJ2-2; 9 positions agree with TRBD1. J was trimmed by 7 bases and V by 3 bases; bases with no gene match: 7. CDR1 is SGDLS and CDR2 is YYNGEE in the germline V gene. This CDR3 region has 15 residues. In DNA form, the CDR3 reads TGTGCCAGCAGCGGCCGGGACAGGGCTATCGGGGAGCTGTTTTTT. This encodes CASSGRDRAIGELFF.

This clonotype showed up just a few times. The V gene is TRBV6-5, the J gene TRBJ2-5, with 8 positions matching TRBD1. The junction had 8 bases not matched to a gene; V was cut back by 0 bases and J by 5 bases. Germline-derived CDR1 and CDR2 are MNHEY and SVGAGI. The CDR3 is 16 amino acids. CDR3 coding DNA: TGTGCCAGCAGTTACTCGCAGGGGGCAGTCCGTGAGACCCAGTACTTC. Amino acids: CASSYSQGAVRETQYF.